This paragraph covers one T cell receptor beta chain sequence. Its antigen is currently unknown. These data originate in a study of T cells expressing NK-cell markers. About the study: Underlying the TCR beta repertoires were sorted CD3+CD56+NKG2C+, CD3+CD56+NKG2C- and CD3+CD56-NKG2C+ T cells.

From its re-call of the 5' RACE reads, TCRdb lists each CDR3 protein once, without DNA. The repertoire table contains 350,000 to 450,000 distinct CDR3 sequences. This CDR3 is built from 15 residues. CDR1 SGHRS and CDR2 YFSETQ come from the germline V gene. Study-level points and caveats: Where a few donors were concerned, these clonotypes also led the CD3+CD56-NKG2C+ fraction. Expanded NKG2C+ T cell clones had unclear HCMV specificity. Top CD8+ clonotypes included the dominant CD3+CD56+NKG2C+ clonotypes in roughly 6 donors.

The V gene is TRBV5-1, the J gene TRBJ1-4. The sequenced sample consisted of blood T cells: a sorted CD56 or NKG2C T cell subset, CD4+ or CD8+ T cells, or bulk PBMC T cells (not recorded which). This clonotype originated in a man aged 18 to 69 in good health. This chain's CDR3 is CASSPSGAKGEKLFF.